A single sample gave rise to the 5 T cell receptor beta chains below, sequenced in a study of blood T cell repertoires in COVID-19. Sequenced by immunoSEQ multiplex PCR; TCRdb stores in-frame clones only, minus some. The sample lists roughly 20,000 clones; roughly 87% were seen once. Sequenced: peripheral blood. The origin of the receptors is a human donor in a cohort sampled during active COVID-19. The donor label of this sample is uncertain.

The rearrangement joins TRBV11-2 to TRBJ2-2, with 8 bases that match TRBD1. Germline V gene lookup returns CDR1 SGHAT and CDR2 FQNNGV. V shed 4 bases and J 5 bases; nucleotides not matched to a gene: 9. This CDR3 is built from 16 residues. The CDR3 bases are TGTGCCAGCAGCTACTCCTCGCAGGGGGCAACCGGGGAGCTGTTTTTT. Encoded protein: CASSYSSQGATGELFF.

The chain has TRBV7-2 and TRBJ2-1; 10 bases are shared with TRBD2. The CDR3 is 17 residues long. The trim removed 1 base at V and 8 bases at J, leaving 11 bases unmatched. The germline CDR1 and CDR2 sequences are SGHTA and FQGNSA. The CDR3 is CASSLGGVAGGRDEQFF. The CDR3 bases are TGTGCCAGCAGCTTAGGTGGGGTAGCGGGAGGCCGCGATGAGCAGTTCTTC.

This clone was seen a single time. The genes are TRBV5-1 and TRBJ2-7, with 9 nucleotides matching TRBD1. After removal of 0 bases from V and 9 bases from J, the junction contained 13 bases not matched to a gene. Germline lookup yields CDR1 SGHRS and CDR2 YFSETQ. This CDR3 region has 16 residues. CDR3 residues: CASSLGDRVEATLQYF. The CDR3 nucleotides are TGCGCCAGCAGCTTGGGGGACAGGGTGGAGGCAACCTTGCAGTACTTC.

This chain uses TRBV3-1 (or the pseudogene TRBV3-2) with TRBJ1-5; no definite D call. The germline V and J ends were trimmed by 5 bases and 5 bases, with 7 bases remaining between them. This CDR3 is 12 amino acids long. Germline V gene data show CDR1 as LGHDT and CDR2 as YNNKEL (reference sequence). The CDR3 DNA follows: TGTGCCAGCAGCGAGAAAGATCAGCCCCAGCATTTT. Translated: CASSEKDQPQHF.

V and J are TRBV12-3 or TRBV12-4 and TRBJ1-1; 7 nucleotides align to TRBD1. Trimming removed 7 bases from V and 9 bases from J; junction bases left unmatched: 11. The CDR3 sequence is 13 residues long. CDR3 nucleotides: TGTGCCAGCAAGGGACAGACTTTTGGGAAAGCTTTCTTT. It translates to CASKGQTFGKAFF.